Listed below are T cell receptor beta chains from one sample, sequenced in a study of CD4 T cells in relation to SARS-CoV-2 and coronaviruses. These TCRs are of unknown antigen specificity. Sequenced by immunoSEQ multiplex PCR; TCRdb stores in-frame clones only, minus some. The table has some 16,000 clones, around 80% seen once. Sequenced input: CD4+ T cells from PBMCs, cultured in vitro. All receptors come from a human donor in good health. CDR3s include the opening cysteine and the closing phenylalanine or tryptophan. The order of the fields is CDR3 length, clone size, V gene, J gene, D gene, CDR3 protein, CDR3 DNA. A D gene is named only where the DNA matches it firmly. Some rows have no size entry. The others give once, few or many, or a class for an expanded clone.

16,NA,TRBV5-8,TRBJ2-1,TRBD2,CASSLASGRTNNEQFF,TGTGCCAGCAGCTTGGCCAGCGGGAGGACCAACAATGAGCAGTTCTTC
16,NA,TRBV3-1/TRBV3-2,TRBJ2-3,NA,CASSQEGLSSTDTQYF,TGTGCCAGCAGCCAAGAAGGGTTATCTAGCACAGATACGCAGTATTTT
13,NA,TRBV7-3,TRBJ2-7,TRBD1,CASSVRQGGEQYF,TGTGCCAGCAGCGTGAGACAGGGTGGAGAGCAGTACTTC
16,NA,TRBV6-2/TRBV6-3,TRBJ1-3,TRBD1,CASSPETGLRGNTIYF,TGTGCCAGCAGTCCGGAGACAGGGCTTCGTGGAAACACCATATATTTT
15,NA,TRBV19,TRBJ1-3,NA,CASKARDGSGNTIYF,TGTGCCAGTAAAGCCCGGGACGGATCTGGAAACACCATATATTTT
14,few,TRBV7-2,TRBJ1-2,TRBD1,CASSLAGGNYGYTF,TGTGCCAGCAGCTTAGCAGGGGGCAACTATGGCTACACCTTC
12,NA,TRBV5-5,TRBJ1-2,NA,CASSFDSYGYTF,TGTGCCAGCAGCTTCGACAGCTATGGCTACACCTTC
14,NA,TRBV10-1,TRBJ2-3,TRBD2,CASSASGALDTQYF,TGCGCCAGCAGTGCGAGCGGGGCCTTAGATACGCAGTATTTT
16,NA,TRBV10-3,TRBJ1-3,NA,CAIRGSGQSSGNTIYF,TGTGCCATCAGGGGCTCCGGGCAGTCTTCTGGAAACACCATATATTTT
13,NA,TRBV5-6,TRBJ1-2,TRBD1,CASSIQGAGGYTF,TGTGCCAGCAGCATACAGGGGGCCGGCGGCTACACCTTC
14,NA,TRBV4-3,TRBJ2-5,NA,CASSQGTVQETQYF,TGCGCCAGCAGCCAAGGGACAGTCCAAGAGACCCAGTACTTC
13,NA,TRBV29-1,TRBJ2-3,NA,CSVVTVSTDTQYF,TGCAGCGTTGTCACGGTCAGCACAGATACGCAGTATTTT
14,NA,TRBV2,TRBJ1-5,NA,CASSDVAGNQPQHF,TGTGCCAGCAGTGATGTGGCAGGCAATCAGCCCCAGCATTTT
16,NA,TRBV4-3,TRBJ2-3,TRBD2,CASSQDPSGRLDTQYF,TGCGCCAGCAGCCAAGATCCTAGCGGGAGGTTAGATACGCAGTATTTT
15,NA,TRBV7-9,TRBJ1-2,NA,CASSTRGVATFGYTF,TGTGCCAGCAGCACCCGCGGGGTGGCAACCTTTGGCTACACCTTC
15,NA,TRBV7-2,TRBJ2-5,NA,CASSLNGHWQETQYF,TGTGCCAGCAGCTTAAATGGCCATTGGCAAGAGACCCAGTACTTC
14,NA,TRBV14,TRBJ2-2,NA,CASSQQLGTGELFF,TGTGCCAGCAGCCAACAGTTGGGGACCGGGGAGCTGTTTTTT
14,NA,TRBV7-2,TRBJ1-1,NA,CASSRPGEGTEAFF,TGTGCCAGCAGCCGCCCCGGGGAGGGCACTGAAGCTTTCTTT
17,NA,TRBV2,TRBJ1-2,NA,CASSEGLRARALNGYTF,TGTGCCAGCAGTGAAGGCTTGAGGGCGAGGGCCCTAAATGGCTACACCTTC
15,NA,TRBV6-1,TRBJ1-5,NA,CASSESPRGDRPQHF,TGTGCCAGCAGTGAAAGCCCGCGGGGCGATCGGCCCCAGCATTTT
15,NA,TRBV9,TRBJ2-3,NA,CASSVAPNYGDTQYF,TGTGCCAGCAGCGTAGCTCCGAATTACGGAGATACGCAGTATTTT
13,NA,TRBV7-6,TRBJ1-4,NA,CASSRRGDEKLFF,TGTGCCAGCAGCCGACGGGGGGATGAAAAACTGTTTTTT
13,NA,TRBV2,TRBJ2-5,NA,CASSAGEARTQYF,TGTGCCAGCAGTGCGGGGGAAGCACGGACCCAGTACTTC
17,once,TRBV5-1,TRBJ1-3,TRBD1,CASKGDLTGDFGNTIYF,TGCGCCAGCAAAGGCGACCTGACAGGGGATTTTGGAAACACCATATATTTT
12,once,TRBV25-1,TRBJ1-1,TRBD1,CASIRGTDEAFF,TGTGCCAGCATCAGGGGGACGGATGAAGCTTTCTTT
13,NA,TRBV19,TRBJ2-3,NA,CASSMQGTDTQYF,TGTGCCAGTAGTATGCAGGGGACAGATACGCAGTATTTT
15,NA,TRBV19,TRBJ2-7,NA,CASSMSIVGLYEQYF,TGTGCCAGTAGTATGTCAATTGTAGGACTGTACGAGCAGTACTTC
15,NA,TRBV6-5,TRBJ2-1,NA,CASTEVGTSRNEQFF,TGTGCCAGCACGGAGGTAGGAACCAGCCGGAATGAGCAGTTCTTC
14,NA,TRBV19,TRBJ2-7,TRBD2,CASSRASGSYEQYF,TGTGCCAGTAGTCGGGCTAGCGGGAGCTACGAGCAGTACTTC
12,NA,TRBV12-3/TRBV12-4,TRBJ2-7,TRBD1,CASRQGVAEQYF,TGTGCCAGCAGACAGGGGGTGGCCGAGCAGTACTTC
11,NA,TRBV5-4,TRBJ1-2,NA,CASSSPHGYTF,TGTGCCAGCAGCTCCCCACATGGCTACACCTTC
14,NA,TRBV29-1,TRBJ1-2,TRBD1,CSVLPLQGAYGYTF,TGCAGCGTACTACCATTACAGGGGGCGTATGGCTACACCTTC
14,NA,TRBV2,TRBJ1-2,TRBD1,CASTETGRGYGYTF,TGTGCCAGCACCGAGACAGGGAGAGGCTATGGCTACACCTTC